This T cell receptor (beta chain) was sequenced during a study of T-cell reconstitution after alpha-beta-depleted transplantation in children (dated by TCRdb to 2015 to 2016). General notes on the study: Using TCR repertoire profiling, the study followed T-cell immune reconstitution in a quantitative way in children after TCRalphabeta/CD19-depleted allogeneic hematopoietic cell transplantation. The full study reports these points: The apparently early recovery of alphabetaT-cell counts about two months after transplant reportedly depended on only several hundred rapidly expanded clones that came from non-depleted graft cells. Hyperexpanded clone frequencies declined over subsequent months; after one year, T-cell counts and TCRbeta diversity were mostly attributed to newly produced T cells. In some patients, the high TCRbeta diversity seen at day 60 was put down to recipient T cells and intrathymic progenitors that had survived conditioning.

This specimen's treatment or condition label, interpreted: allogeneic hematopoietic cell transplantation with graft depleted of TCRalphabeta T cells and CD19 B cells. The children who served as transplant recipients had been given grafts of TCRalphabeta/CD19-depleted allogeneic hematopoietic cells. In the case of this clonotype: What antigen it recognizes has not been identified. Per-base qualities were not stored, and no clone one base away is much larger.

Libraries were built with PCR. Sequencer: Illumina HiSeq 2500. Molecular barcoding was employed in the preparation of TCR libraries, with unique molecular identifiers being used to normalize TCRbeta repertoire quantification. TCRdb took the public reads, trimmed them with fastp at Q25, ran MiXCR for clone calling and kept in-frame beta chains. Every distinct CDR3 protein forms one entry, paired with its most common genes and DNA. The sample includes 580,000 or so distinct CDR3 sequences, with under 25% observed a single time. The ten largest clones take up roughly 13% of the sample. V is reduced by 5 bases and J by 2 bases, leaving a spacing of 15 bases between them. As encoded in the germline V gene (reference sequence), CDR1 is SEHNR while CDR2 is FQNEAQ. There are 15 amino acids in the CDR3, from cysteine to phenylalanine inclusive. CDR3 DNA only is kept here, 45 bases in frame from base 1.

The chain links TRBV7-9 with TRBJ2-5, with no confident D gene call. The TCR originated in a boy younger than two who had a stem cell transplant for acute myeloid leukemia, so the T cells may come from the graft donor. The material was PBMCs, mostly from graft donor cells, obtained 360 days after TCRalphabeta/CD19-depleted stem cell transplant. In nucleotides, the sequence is TGTGCCAGCAGCCCCCAACATGGAACACAAGAGACCCAGTACTTC. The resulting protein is CASSPQHGTQETQYF.